The 14 T cell receptor beta chains reported below all come from one sample, sequenced in a study of blood T cell repertoires in COVID-19. Clones were read by immunoSEQ multiplex PCR, and TCRdb kept only the in-frame ones, dropping some. The sample includes about 280,000 clones, around 89% seen only once; the top ten take about 4.2%. Sequenced input: peripheral blood. All receptors come from a man aged 40-50 years with acute or convalescent COVID-19.

The chain uses TRBV27 and TRBJ2-3; 7 positions agree with TRBD2. There are 13 residues in the CDR3. V shed 5 bases, J shed 5 bases, and the junction held 4 bases outside the gene matches. From germline, CDR1 is MNHEY and CDR2 SMNVEV (reference sequence). Here the CDR3 DNA reads TGTGCCAGCAGTGGACTAGGAAAAGATACGCAGTATTTT. This encodes CASSGLGKDTQYF.

The CDR3 sequence is CSAGQSYEQYF. The CDR3 DNA is TGCAGCGCTGGACAGTCCTACGAGCAGTACTTC. The chain recombines TRBV29-1 with TRBJ2-7; weak D call: TRBD1 (6 bases). Looked up from germline, CDR1 is SQVTM and CDR2 is ANQGSEA. The CDR3 runs to 11 residues. V lost 7 bases and J lost 1, with 8 bases in between.

The V call is TRBV9, the J call TRBJ1-5, with D maybe TRBD1 (6 bases). The germline V gene encodes CDR1 SGDLS and CDR2 YYNGEE. Between the trimmed V and J ends, which lost 4 bases and 6 bases, there was a span of 11 bases. This CDR3 is built from 13 residues. CDR3: CASSSGAGQPQHF. The CDR3 coding sequence is TGTGCCAGCAGCTCAGGGGCAGGTCAGCCCCAGCATTTT. Looking up the rest from reference TRBV9 and TRBJ1-5 gives the full variable domain: DSGVTQTPKHLITATGQRVTLRCSPRSGDLSVYWYQQSLDQGLQFLIQYYNGEERAKGNILERFSAQQFPDLHSELNLSSLELGDSALYFCASSSGAGQPQHFGDGTRLSIL.

This clone occurred a few times. The rearrangement links TRBV7-5 to TRBJ1-3; TRBD1 is the table's D call, not checked against the DNA. TRBV7-5 is a recognized pseudogene. This CDR3 region has 18 residues. In nucleotides, the CDR3 is TGTGCCAGAAGCTTAGGGGGTTCTGGGGGCTCTGGTGGAAACACCATATATTTT. Its protein product is CARSLGGSGGSGGNTIYF.

The chain carries TRBV19 and TRBJ2-7, with D possibly matching TRBD2 (5 bases). This CDR3 comprises 12 residues. Germline loops: CDR1 LNHDA, CDR2 SQIVND (reference sequence). V was shortened by 5 bases and J by 2 bases, with 7 bases between the two germline ends. The CDR3 is CASSAGPYEQYF. The CDR3 DNA sequence: TGTGCCAGTAGTGCGGGCCCCTACGAGCAGTACTTC.

The genes are TRBV11-3 and TRBJ2-2, with D unclear. The germline gives CDR1 SGHNT, CDR2 YENEEA. The CDR3 consists of 14 residues. Between the trimmed V and J ends, which lost 6 bases and 1 base, there was a span of 9 bases. The CDR3 DNA is TGTGCCAGCAGTCCCAGGCAGAACACCGGGGAGCTGTTTTTT. This translates into CASSPRQNTGELFF.

This rearrangement joins TRBV27 to TRBJ2-7; TRBD1 agrees at 8 bases. V gave up 6 bases and J gave up 1 base; unmatched junction bases: 8. CDR1 MNHEY and CDR2 SMNVEV come from the germline V gene (reference sequence). The CDR3 extends over 15 amino acids. The CDR3 spells CASRPTGTGSYEQYF. The CDR3 DNA sequence: TGTGCCAGCAGACCAACCGGGACAGGATCCTACGAGCAGTACTTC.

V and J are TRBV6-5 and TRBJ1-2, with 8 bases identical to TRBD1. The CDR3 is 14 residues long. The junction had 9 bases not matched to a gene; V was cut back by 4 bases and J by 8 bases. The germline V gene has CDR1 MNHEY and CDR2 SVGAGI. CDR3 nucleotides: TGTGCCAGCAGTTCAGGACAGGGTACGGGCGGCTACACCTTC. This sequence encodes CASSSGQGTGGYTF.

The chain joins TRBV27 to TRBJ1-1; D possibly corresponds to TRBD1 (5 bases). Trimming stripped 4 bases from V and 0 bases from J, with 18 bases between. CDR1 and CDR2 (germline): MNHEY, SMNVEV (reference sequence). The CDR3 loop spans 17 amino acids. CDR3 residues: CASSSSRTNYMNTEAFF. The DNA of the CDR3 is TGTGCCAGCAGTTCCTCGAGGACAAATTACATGAACACTGAAGCTTTCTTT.

To note about this clone: Other nucleotide sequences from this sample produce the same CDR3. In DNA, the CDR3 is TGTGCCAGCAGCGTACAGGGAAACACTGAAGCTTTCTTT. Protein product: CASSVQGNTEAFF. The chain recombines TRBV9 with TRBJ1-1; tentative D call: TRBD1 (5 bases). Deletions cut 1 base from V and 2 bases from J, with 6 bases between. Looked up from germline, CDR1 is SGDLS and CDR2 is YYNGEE. The length of the CDR3 is 13 residues.

This clone was observed a single time. This rearrangement joins TRBV12-3 or TRBV12-4 to TRBJ2-3; tentative D call: TRBD2 (5 bases). This CDR3 contains 12 residues. Trimming cost V 5 bases and J 7 bases, with 10 bases left between them. This chain's CDR3 is CASSTAGNTQYF. CDR3 DNA: TGTGCCAGCAGTACTGCCGGGAATACGCAGTATTTT.

The V and J genes are TRBV5-1 and TRBJ1-2, with D maybe TRBD1 (5 bases). Germline V gives CDR1 SGHRS, CDR2 YFSETQ. The CDR3 is 14 residues long. Trimming cost V 3 bases and J 8 bases, with 17 bases left between them. The CDR3 loop is CASSSSGGRGGYTF. The DNA for the CDR3 is TGCGCCAGCAGCTCCTCGGGGGGACGGGGAGGCTACACCTTC.

The J gene is TRBJ2-5, the V gene TRBV27; D is unresolved. Germline CDR1 is MNHEY and CDR2 is SMNVEV (reference sequence). The CDR3 covers 12 residues. Trimming removed 3 bases at V and 5 bases at J, with 7 bases between. CDR3 region: CASSFNGETQYF. The CDR3 nucleotides read TGTGCCAGCAGTTTCAACGGGGAGACCCAGTACTTC.

CDR3 in amino acids: CASRSQGDSYEQYF. For the CDR3, the DNA is TGTGCCAGCAGGTCTCAGGGGGACTCCTACGAGCAGTACTTC. The chain links TRBV6-6 to TRBJ2-7, with 7 positions matching TRBD1. Germline CDR1 MNHNY, CDR2 SVGAGI (reference sequence). With V trimmed by 6 bases and J by 0 bases, 5 bases remained unmatched. The CDR3 has 14 residues.